This TCR beta chain appears in the sequencing data of a study of siplizumab effects on memory and regulatory T cells. Every sample had approximately 10^5 of its TCR templates assayed. Libraries were prepared by immunoSEQ multiplex PCR; TCRdb keeps only in-frame clonotypes and omits some of them. The sample has around 78,000 clones, about 89% seen once. Overall study results and limits: The Treg-derived share of mappable alloreactive CD4+ clones averaged roughly 69% with siplizumab and around 26% in controls. Solely a minor proportion of alloreactive clones could be assigned to unstimulated subsets. Naive T cells were seemingly more diverse than memory cells, and major contributions to the alloresponse seemed to be made by them.

Note on this clone: What it binds is not known.

The germline V gene has CDR1 GTSNPN and CDR2 SVGIG (reference sequence). This CDR3 has 16 residues. Trimming pared 0 bases from V and 7 bases from J, leaving 18 bases between. The chain couples TRBV30 to TRBJ1-4; D ambiguous. Sample: CD8+ T cells sorted from blood. The TCR originated in a human donor in good health. The chain's CDR3 is CAWSVGAVMDAEKLFF. The CDR3 nucleotides are TGTGCCTGGAGTGTCGGCGCGGTGATGGATGCTGAAAAACTGTTTTTT.